This T cell receptor (beta chain) stems from a study of beta chain features in type 1 diabetes. The entirety of the isolated RNA underwent reverse transcription, so expressed TCRB transcripts were sequenced. Naive, central memory and regulatory T cell samples averaged approximately 3.6 million immunoSEQ reads each. The protocol was immunoSEQ multiplex PCR, while the TCRdb copy is restricted to in-frame clones and leaves out a portion. The sample records about 410,000 clones, approximately 15% being singletons. This CDR3 has 14 amino acids. The junction had 6 bases not matched to a gene; V was cut back by 5 bases and J by 5 bases. CDR1 is SEHNR and CDR2 is FQNEAQ in the germline V gene (reference sequence).

The source of this sequence is a man under 40 in good health. The V call is TRBV7-9, the J call TRBJ1-5, with 7 bases aligning to TRBD1. The sample comprised naive CD4+ T cells from blood. The CDR3 region has the DNA TGTGCCAGCAGCATCGCAGGGGGTCATCAGCCCCAGCATTTT. Its translation: CASSIAGGHQPQHF. Complete variable domain (other parts from reference TRBV7-9 and TRBJ1-5): DTGVSQNPRHKITKRGQNVTFRCDPISEHNRLYWYRQTLGQGPEFLTYFQNEAQLEKSRLLSDRFSAERPKGSFSTLEIQRTEQGDSAMYLCASSIAGGHQPQHFGDGTRLSIL.